This paragraph covers one T cell receptor beta chain sequence. Its antigen remains unknown. This sample was taken from a study of blood T cells in healthy people across ages. Study conclusions and caveats: Considered underestimates were the diversity estimates obtained from one million T cells.

This CDR3 comprises 15 residues. Germline-derived CDR1 and CDR2 are MDHEN and SYDVKM. A second about 6 to 12 cycle PCR used barcoded and J-beta primers. A single record per CDR3 protein comes from TCRdb applying MiXCR to the 5' RACE reads. The repertoire holds fewer than 800,000 distinct CDR3 sequences, with more than 20% as singletons. The sample was also reused in another study, on T cells of mothers and their children. That report adds: About 6 children and their three healthy Caucasian mothers were the donors. Unrelated mother-child pairs always had slightly, but never significantly, lower normalized overlap than related pairs.

This receptor was identified in a boy aged 5-17 years in good health. Sequenced: blood. The V and J genes are TRBV28 and TRBJ2-5, with 10 positions matching TRBD2. The tail of the sequence fits TRBJ2-1 better, so the J call may be wrong. The CDR3 DNA reads TGTGCCAGCAGTGCCGCTAGCGGGAGATCCAATGAGCAGTTCTTC. Translated, it gives CASSAASGRSNEQFF.